This TCR beta chain is drawn from a study of T cells in localized non-small cell lung cancer. Findings and limits, study-wide: Researchers found a median approximately 57 of the top 100 tumor clones in adjacent lung. Sequencing involved a lone tumor region, leaving heterogeneity possible. Among the tissues sampled, uninvolved adjacent lung had the highest T cell clonality, above tumor.

In germline, CDR1 is MNHNY, CDR2 SVGAGI (reference sequence). The V and J ends lost 4 bases and 6 bases, in that order; junction bases with no gene match: 4. The CDR3 totals 15 residues. A word on this clone: Its antigen remains unknown.

Profiled with immunoSEQ multiplex PCR; TCRdb holds only in-frame clones, not every one. Of 130,000 or so clones in the sample, 89% are singletons; the top ten hold over 1.5%. The chain recombines TRBV6-6 with TRBJ1-4; 11 bases line up with TRBD1. Specimen: peripheral blood, collected before any cancer treatment. This clonotype was obtained from a female donor at least 60 years old with stage I lung adenocarcinoma. CDR3 residues: CASSWGQGGDEKLFF. The CDR3 DNA sequence: TGTGCCAGCAGTTGGGGACAGGGGGGGGATGAAAAACTGTTTTTT.